This T cell receptor (beta chain) was identified in a study of T cell responses to AZD1222 COVID-19 vaccine. Study-wide results and caveats: Unmutated variant regions are reportedly the target of nearly half of TCRs that are spike-specific. Females made up more of the donors, who were largely white British, and clonal diversity may have come out too low.

The V and J ends lost 0 bases and 7 bases respectively, with 8 bases between them. Germline V gene data show CDR1 as SGHRS and CDR2 as YFSETQ. This CDR3 spans 14 amino acids. Sequenced by immunoSEQ multiplex PCR; TCRdb stores in-frame clones only, minus some. The table has some 200,000 clones, roughly nine tenths seen once; the top ten hold 3% to 3.5%. About this clone itself: What it binds is unknown. This specimen includes other DNA sequences encoding the same CDR3.

This rearrangement joins TRBV5-1 to TRBJ1-6; the D is unclear. Here the sequenced sample was peripheral blood, taken 28 days after the second AZD1222 dose. This TCR was sampled from an adult who received the AZD1222 COVID-19 vaccine. Here the CDR3 reads CASSLGALNSPLHF. The CDR3 DNA follows: TGCGCCAGCAGCTTGGGGGCCCTAAATTCACCCCTCCACTTT.